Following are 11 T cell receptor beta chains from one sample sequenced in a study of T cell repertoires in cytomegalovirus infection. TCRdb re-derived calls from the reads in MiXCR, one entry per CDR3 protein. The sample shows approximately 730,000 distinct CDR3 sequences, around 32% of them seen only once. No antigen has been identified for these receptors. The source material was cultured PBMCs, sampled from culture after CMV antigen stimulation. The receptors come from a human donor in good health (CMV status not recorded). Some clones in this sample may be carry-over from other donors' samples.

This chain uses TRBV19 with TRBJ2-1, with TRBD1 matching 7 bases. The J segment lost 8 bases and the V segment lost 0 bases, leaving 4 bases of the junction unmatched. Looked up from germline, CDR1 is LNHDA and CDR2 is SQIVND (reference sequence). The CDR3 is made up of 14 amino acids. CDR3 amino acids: CASSIERQGDEQFF. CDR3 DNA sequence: TGTGCCAGTAGTATAGAGAGACAGGGAGATGAGCAGTTCTTC. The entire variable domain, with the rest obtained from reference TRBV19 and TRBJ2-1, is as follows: DGGITQSPKYLFRKEGQNVTLSCEQNLNHDAMYWYRQDPGQGLRLIYYSQIVNDFQKGDIAEGYSVSREKKESFPLTVTSAQKNPTAFYLCASSIERQGDEQFFGPGTRLTVL.

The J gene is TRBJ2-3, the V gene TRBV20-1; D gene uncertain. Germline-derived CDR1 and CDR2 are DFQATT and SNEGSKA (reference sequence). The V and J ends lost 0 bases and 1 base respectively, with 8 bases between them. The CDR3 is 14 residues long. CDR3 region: CSAREVSGTDTQYF. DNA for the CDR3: TGCAGTGCTAGAGAGGTTTCTGGCACAGATACGCAGTATTTT.

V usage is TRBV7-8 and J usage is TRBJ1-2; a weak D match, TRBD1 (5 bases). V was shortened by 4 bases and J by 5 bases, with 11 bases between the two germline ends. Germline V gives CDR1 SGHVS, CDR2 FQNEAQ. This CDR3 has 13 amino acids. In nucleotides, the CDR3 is TGTGCCAGCAGCTCACCAGGGAGATATGGCTACACCTTC. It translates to CASSSPGRYGYTF. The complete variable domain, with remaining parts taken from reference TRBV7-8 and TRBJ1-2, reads GAGVSQSPRYKVAKRGQDVALRCDPISGHVSLFWYQQALGQGPEFLTYFQNEAQLDKSGLPSDRFFAERPEGSVSTLKIQRTQQEDSAVYLCASSSPGRYGYTFGSGTRLTVV.

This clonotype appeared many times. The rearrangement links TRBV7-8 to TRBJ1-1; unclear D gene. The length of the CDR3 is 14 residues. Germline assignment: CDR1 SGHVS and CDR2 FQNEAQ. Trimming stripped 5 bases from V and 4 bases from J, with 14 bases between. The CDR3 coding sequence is TGTGCCAGCAGCCATACCCGGGCCACCACTGAAGCTTTCTTT. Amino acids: CASSHTRATTEAFF.

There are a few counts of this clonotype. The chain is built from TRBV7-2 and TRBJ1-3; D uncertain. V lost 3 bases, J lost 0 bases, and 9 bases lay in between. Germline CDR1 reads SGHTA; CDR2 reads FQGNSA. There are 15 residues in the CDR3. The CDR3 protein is CASSFLDFSGNTIYF. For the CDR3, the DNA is TGTGCCAGCAGCTTTCTCGATTTCTCTGGAAACACCATATATTTT.

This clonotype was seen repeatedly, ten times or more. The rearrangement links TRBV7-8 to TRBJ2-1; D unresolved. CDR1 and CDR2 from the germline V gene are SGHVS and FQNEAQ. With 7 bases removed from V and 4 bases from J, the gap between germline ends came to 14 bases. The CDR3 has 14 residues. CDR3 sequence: CASKPRETYNEQFF. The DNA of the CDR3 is TGTGCCAGCAAACCCCGAGAGACTTACAATGAGCAGTTCTTC.

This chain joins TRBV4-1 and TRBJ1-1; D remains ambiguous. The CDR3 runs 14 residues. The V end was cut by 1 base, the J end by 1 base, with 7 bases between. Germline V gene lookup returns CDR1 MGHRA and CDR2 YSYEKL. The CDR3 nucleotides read TGCGCCAGCAGCCAAGGGCAGCCGAACACTGAAGCTTTCTTT. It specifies CASSQGQPNTEAFF.

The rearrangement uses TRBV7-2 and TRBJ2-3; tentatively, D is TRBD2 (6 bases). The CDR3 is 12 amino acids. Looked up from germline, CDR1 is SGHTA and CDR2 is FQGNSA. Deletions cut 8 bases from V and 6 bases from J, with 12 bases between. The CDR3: CASGGTVDTQYF. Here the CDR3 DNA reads TGTGCCAGCGGGGGGACGGTCGATACGCAGTATTTT. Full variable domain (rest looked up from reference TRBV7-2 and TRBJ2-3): GAGVSQSPSNKVTEKGKDVELRCDPISGHTALYWYRQSLGQGLEFLIYFQGNSAPDKSGLPSDRFSAERTGGSVSTLTIQRTQQEDSAVYLCASGGTVDTQYFGPGTRLTVL.

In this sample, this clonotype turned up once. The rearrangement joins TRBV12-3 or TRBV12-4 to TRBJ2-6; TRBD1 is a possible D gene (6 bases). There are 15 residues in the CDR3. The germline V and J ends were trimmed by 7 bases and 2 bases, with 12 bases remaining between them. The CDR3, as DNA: TGTGCCAGCACCAGAGGGGGTGCTGGGGCCAACGTCCTGACTTTC. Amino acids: CASTRGGAGANVLTF.

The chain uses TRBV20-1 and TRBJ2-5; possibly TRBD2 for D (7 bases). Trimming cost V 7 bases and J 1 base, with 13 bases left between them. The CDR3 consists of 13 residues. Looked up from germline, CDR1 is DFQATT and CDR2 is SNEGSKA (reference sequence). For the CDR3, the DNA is TGCAGTGGGGGGGGGCCTACCCAAGAGACCCAGTACTTC. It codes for CSGGGPTQETQYF.

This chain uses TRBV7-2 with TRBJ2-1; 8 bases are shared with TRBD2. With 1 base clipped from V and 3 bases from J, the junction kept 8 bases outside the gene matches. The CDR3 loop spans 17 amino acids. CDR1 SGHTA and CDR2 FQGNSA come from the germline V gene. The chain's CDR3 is CASSLGSSGSVYNEQFF. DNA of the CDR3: TGTGCCAGCAGCTTAGGGTCGAGCGGGAGTGTCTACAATGAGCAGTTCTTC.